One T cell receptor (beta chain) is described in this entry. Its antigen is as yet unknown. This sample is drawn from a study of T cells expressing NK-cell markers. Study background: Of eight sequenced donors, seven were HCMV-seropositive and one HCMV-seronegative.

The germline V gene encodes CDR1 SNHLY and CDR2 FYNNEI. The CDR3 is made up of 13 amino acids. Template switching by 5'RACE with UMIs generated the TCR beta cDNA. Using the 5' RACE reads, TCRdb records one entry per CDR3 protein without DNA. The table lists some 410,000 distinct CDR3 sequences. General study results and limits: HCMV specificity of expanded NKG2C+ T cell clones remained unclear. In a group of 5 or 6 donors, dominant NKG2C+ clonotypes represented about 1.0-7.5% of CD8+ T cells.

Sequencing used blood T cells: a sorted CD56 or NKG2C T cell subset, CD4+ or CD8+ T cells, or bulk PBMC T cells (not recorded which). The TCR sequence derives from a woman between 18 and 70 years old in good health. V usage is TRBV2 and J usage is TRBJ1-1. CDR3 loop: CASAADRNTEAFF.